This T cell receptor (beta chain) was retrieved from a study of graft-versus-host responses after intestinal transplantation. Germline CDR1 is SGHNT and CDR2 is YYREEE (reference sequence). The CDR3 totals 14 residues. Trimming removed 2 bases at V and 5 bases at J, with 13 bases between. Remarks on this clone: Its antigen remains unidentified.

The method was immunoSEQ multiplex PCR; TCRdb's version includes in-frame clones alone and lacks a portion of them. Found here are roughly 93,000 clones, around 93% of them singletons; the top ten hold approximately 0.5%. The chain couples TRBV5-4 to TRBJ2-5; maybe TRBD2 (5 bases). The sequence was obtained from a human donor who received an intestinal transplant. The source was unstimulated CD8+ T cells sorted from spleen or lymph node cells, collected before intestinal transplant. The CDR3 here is CASSFGNSGETQYF. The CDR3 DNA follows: TGTGCCAGCAGCTTCGGGAATAGTGGGGAGACCCAGTACTTC. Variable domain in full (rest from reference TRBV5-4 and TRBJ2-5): ETGVTQSPTHLIKTRGQQVTLRCSSQSGHNTVSWYQQALGQGPQFIFQYYREEENGRGNFPPRFSGLQFPNYSSELNVNALELDDSALYLCASSFGNSGETQYFGPGTRLLVL.